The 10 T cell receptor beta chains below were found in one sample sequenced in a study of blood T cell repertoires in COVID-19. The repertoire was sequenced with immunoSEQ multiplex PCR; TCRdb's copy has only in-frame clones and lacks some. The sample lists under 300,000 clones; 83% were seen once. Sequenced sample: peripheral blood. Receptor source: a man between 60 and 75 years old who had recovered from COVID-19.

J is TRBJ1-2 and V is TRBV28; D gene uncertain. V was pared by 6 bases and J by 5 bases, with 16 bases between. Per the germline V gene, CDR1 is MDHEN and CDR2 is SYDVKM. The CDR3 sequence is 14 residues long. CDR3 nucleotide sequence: TGTGCCAGCAGGCCTATTGGGGAGGGATATGGCTACACCTTC. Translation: CASRPIGEGYGYTF.

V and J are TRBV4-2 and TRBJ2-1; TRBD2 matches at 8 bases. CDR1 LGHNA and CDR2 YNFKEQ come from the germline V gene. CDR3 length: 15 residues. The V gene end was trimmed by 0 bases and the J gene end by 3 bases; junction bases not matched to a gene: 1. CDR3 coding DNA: TGTGCCAGCAGCCAAGACGGGGGGGGCTACAATGAGCAGTTCTTC. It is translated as CASSQDGGGYNEQFF.

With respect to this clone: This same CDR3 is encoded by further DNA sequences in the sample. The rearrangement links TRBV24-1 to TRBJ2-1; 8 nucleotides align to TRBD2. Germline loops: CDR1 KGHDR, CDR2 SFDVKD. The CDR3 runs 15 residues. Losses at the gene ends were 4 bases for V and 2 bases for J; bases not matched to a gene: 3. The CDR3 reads CATSDPGLAYNEQFF. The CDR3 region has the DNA TGTGCCACCAGTGACCCGGGACTAGCCTACAATGAGCAGTTCTTC.

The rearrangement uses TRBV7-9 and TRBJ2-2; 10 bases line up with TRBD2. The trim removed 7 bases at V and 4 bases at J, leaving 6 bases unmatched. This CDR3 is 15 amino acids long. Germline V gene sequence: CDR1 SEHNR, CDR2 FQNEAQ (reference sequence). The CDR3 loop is CASMKLAGVTGELFF. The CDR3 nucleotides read TGTGCCAGCATGAAGCTAGCGGGAGTCACCGGGGAGCTGTTTTTT.

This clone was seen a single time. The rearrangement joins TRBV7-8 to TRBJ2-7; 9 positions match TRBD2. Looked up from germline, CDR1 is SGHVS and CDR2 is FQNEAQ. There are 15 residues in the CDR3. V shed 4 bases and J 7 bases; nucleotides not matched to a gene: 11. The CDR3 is CASSSGISGRTEQYF. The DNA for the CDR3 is TGTGCCAGCAGCTCCGGCATTAGCGGGAGAACTGAGCAGTACTTC.

This CDR3 is CATSAGGVPDTQYF. As DNA, the CDR3 is TGTGCCACCAGTGCCGGGGGGGTTCCAGATACGCAGTATTTT. V and J are TRBV24-1 and TRBJ2-3; 8 bases map to TRBD2. CDR1 KGHDR and CDR2 SFDVKD come from the germline V gene. CDR3 length equals 14 residues. After removal of 5 bases from V and 4 bases from J, the junction contained 4 bases not matched to a gene.

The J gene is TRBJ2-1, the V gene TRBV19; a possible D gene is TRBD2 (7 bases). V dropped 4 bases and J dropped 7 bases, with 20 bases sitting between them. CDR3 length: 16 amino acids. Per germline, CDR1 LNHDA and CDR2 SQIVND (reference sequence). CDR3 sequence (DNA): TGTGCCAGTAGTAAGACCTCGGGGGCTAGCGGTAATGAGCAGTTCTTC. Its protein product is CASSKTSGASGNEQFF. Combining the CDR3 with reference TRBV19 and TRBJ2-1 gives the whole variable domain DGGITQSPKYLFRKEGQNVTLSCEQNLNHDAMYWYRQDPGQGLRLIYYSQIVNDFQKGDIAEGYSVSREKKESFPLTVTSAQKNPTAFYLCASSKTSGASGNEQFFGPGTRLTVL.

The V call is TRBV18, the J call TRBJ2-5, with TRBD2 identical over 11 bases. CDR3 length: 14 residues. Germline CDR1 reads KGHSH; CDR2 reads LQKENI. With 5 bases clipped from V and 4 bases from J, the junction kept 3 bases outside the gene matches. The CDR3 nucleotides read TGTGCCAGCTCAGCCGGGACTAGCGGAGAGACCCAGTACTTC. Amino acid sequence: CASSAGTSGETQYF. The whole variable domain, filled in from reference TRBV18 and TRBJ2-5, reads NAGVMQNPRHLVRRRGQEARLRCSPMKGHSHVYWYRQLPEEGLKFMVYLQKENIIDESGMPKERFSAEFPKEGPSILRIQQVVRGDSAAYFCASSAGTSGETQYFGPGTRLLVL.

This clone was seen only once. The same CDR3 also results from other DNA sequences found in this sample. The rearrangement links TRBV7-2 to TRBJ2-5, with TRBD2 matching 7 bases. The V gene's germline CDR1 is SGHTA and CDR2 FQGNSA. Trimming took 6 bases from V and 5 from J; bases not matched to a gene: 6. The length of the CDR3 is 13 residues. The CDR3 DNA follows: TGTGCCAGCAGTCGGCAGGGAGGGGAGACCCAGTACTTC. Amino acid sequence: CASSRQGGETQYF. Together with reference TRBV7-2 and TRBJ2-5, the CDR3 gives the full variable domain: GAGVSQSPSNKVTEKGKDVELRCDPISGHTALYWYRQSLGQGLEFLIYFQGNSAPDKSGLPSDRFSAERTGGSVSTLTIQRTQQEDSAVYLCASSRQGGETQYFGPGTRLLVL.

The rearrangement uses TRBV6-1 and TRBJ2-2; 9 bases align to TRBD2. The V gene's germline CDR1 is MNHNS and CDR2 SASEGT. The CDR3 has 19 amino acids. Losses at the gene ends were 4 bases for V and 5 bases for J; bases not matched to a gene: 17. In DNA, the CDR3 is TGTGCCAGCAGTGCCCACGTTGGGGGCGGGAGGGCCAGAACCGGGGAGCTGTTTTTT. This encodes CASSAHVGGGRARTGELFF.